This T cell receptor (beta chain) was sequenced in a study of T cell responses to AZD1222 COVID-19 vaccine. Study-level points and caveats: Spike was spanned by vaccine-associated CD4 TCRs, with dominance at 160-218 and 743-854. A rise in Spike-specific TCR breadth and depth followed two AZD1222 doses.

Sequencing was performed with immunoSEQ multiplex PCR; in TCRdb, only in-frame clones are kept and a portion is missing. This sample has fewer than 100,000 clones, with roughly 90% found just once. CDR1 is MGHRA and CDR2 is YSYEKL in the germline V gene. Trimming left V 1 base short and J 7 bases short, with 18 bases between. CDR3 length: 16 residues. Worth noting for this clone: What it binds is not known.

The sequences come from peripheral blood, collected 28 days after the second AZD1222 dose. The chain is built from TRBV4-1 and TRBJ2-3, with D perhaps matching TRBD1 or TRBD2 (5 bases each). This clonotype was obtained from an adult who received the AZD1222 COVID-19 vaccine. CDR3 coding DNA: TGCGCCAGCAGCCAAGTTTTATCGGGACCTAGATATACGCAGTATTTT. It codes for CASSQVLSGPRYTQYF.